This T cell receptor beta chain was identified in a study of blood T cell repertoires in COVID-19. In the authors' workflow: Quantification of nucleated cells was approximated via reference gene primer amplification. Some clones are missing from TCRdb's copy, which holds only in-frame ones; the method was immunoSEQ multiplex PCR. Clone size and the V and J calls come from that table; the DNA yielded D and trimming. The table has roughly 150,000 clones, about 87% seen once; the top ten hold 35% to 45%. Germline CDR1 reads MNHEY; CDR2 reads SVGAGI. This CDR3 spans 15 amino acids. V lost 2 bases to trimming and J lost 8 bases, with 18 bases between them.

The sequence came from a human donor in a cohort sampled during active COVID-19. Material: peripheral blood. The V call is TRBV6-5, the J call TRBJ1-1; D is unresolved. CDR3 region: CASSYGIGDGGEAFF. The CDR3 region has the DNA TGTGCCAGCAGTTACGGGATCGGGGATGGCGGAGAAGCTTTCTTT.